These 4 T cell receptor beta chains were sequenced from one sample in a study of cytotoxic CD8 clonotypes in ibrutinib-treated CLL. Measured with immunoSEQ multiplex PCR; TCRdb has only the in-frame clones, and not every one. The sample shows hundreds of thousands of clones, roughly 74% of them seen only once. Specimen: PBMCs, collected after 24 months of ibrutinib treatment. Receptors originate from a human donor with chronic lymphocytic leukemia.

DNA for the CDR3: TGTGCCAGCAGCCAGAACAGGGGAGTCTCTGGGGCCAACGTCCTGACTTTC. This sequence encodes CASSQNRGVSGANVLTF. The rearrangement uses TRBV14 and TRBJ2-6, with 7 bases that match TRBD1. Trimming cost V 3 bases and J 0 bases; bases outside gene matches: 5. The length of the CDR3 is 17 residues. Germline values: CDR1 SGHDN, CDR2 FVKESK. Full variable domain (missing parts from reference TRBV14 and TRBJ2-6): EAGVTQFPSHSVIEKGQTVTLRCDPISGHDNLYWYRRVMGKEIKFLLHFVKESKQDESGMPNNRFLAERTGGTYSTLKVQPAELEDSGVYFCASSQNRGVSGANVLTFGAGSRLTVL.

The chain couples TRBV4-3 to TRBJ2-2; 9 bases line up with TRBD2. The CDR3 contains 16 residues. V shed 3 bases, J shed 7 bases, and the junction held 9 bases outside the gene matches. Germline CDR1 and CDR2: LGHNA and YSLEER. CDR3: CASSQARGLASGELFF. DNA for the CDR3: TGCGCCAGCAGCCAGGCGAGGGGACTAGCCAGCGGGGAGCTGTTTTTT.

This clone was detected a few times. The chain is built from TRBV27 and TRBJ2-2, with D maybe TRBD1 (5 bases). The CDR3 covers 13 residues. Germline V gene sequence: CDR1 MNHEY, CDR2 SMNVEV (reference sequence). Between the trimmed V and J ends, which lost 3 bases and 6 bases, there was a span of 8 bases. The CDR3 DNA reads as TGTGCCAGCAGTTTTGGCAGGGCCGGGGAGCTGTTTTTT. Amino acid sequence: CASSFGRAGELFF.

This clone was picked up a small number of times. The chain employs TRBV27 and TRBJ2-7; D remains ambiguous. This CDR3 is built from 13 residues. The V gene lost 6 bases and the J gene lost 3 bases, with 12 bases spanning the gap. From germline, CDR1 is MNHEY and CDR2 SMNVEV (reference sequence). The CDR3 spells CASSFGSHYEQYF. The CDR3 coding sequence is TGTGCCAGCAGCTTCGGGTCCCACTACGAGCAGTACTTC.